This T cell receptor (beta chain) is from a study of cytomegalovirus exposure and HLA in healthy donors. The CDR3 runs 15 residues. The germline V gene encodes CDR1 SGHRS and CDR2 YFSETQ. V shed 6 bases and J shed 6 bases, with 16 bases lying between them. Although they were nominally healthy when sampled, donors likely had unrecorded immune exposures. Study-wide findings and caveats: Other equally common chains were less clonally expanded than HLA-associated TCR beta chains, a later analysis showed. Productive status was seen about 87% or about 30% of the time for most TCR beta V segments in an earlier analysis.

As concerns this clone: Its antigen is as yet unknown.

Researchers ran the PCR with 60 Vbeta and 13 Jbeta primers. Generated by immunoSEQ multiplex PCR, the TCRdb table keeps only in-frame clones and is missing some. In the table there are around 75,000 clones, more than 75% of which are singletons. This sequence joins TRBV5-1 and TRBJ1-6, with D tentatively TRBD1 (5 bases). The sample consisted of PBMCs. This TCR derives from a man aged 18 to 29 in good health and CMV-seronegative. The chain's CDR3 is CASTPQEKGNSPLHF. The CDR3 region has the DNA TGCGCCAGCACCCCACAGGAAAAGGGTAATTCACCCCTCCACTTT.